A single sample is the source of the 5 T cell receptor beta chains below, sequenced in a study of blood T cell repertoires in COVID-19. Here immunoSEQ multiplex PCR was the method, and the copy in TCRdb shows in-frame clones only, minus some. Altogether about 240,000 clones are present, about nine tenths being singletons, with the ten largest covering just over 2.5%. Sequences were obtained from PBMCs or T cells enriched from blood (not recorded which). These receptors were obtained from a woman in her twenties or thirties with acute COVID-19.

The rearrangement links TRBV27 to TRBJ2-1; 9 bases map to TRBD1. The V and J ends lost 2 bases and 1 base, in that order; junction bases with no gene match: 6. CDR1 and CDR2 (germline): MNHEY, SMNVEV (reference sequence). The CDR3 sequence is 17 residues long. The CDR3 is CASSLEDRGWSYNEQFF. As DNA, the CDR3 is TGTGCCAGCAGTTTAGAGGACAGGGGCTGGTCCTACAATGAGCAGTTCTTC.

The chain links TRBV3-1 (or the pseudogene TRBV3-2) to TRBJ2-1; the match to TRBD1 covers 9 bases. After removal of 6 bases from V and 7 bases from J, the junction contained 10 bases not matched to a gene. This CDR3 has 15 residues. Germline assignment: CDR1 LGHDT and CDR2 YNNKEL (reference sequence). The CDR3 DNA reads as TGTGCCAGCAGTGACCGGGACAGGGAGGTTAATGAGCAGTTCTTC. Encoded protein: CASSDRDREVNEQFF.

V gene TRBV7-9 combines with J gene TRBJ1-4; TRBD1 matches 11 bases. The J segment lost 5 bases and the V segment lost 3 bases, leaving 2 bases of the junction unmatched. The germline V gene encodes CDR1 SEHNR and CDR2 FQNEAQ (reference sequence). CDR3 length: 15 residues. The CDR3 nucleotides read TGTGCCAGCAGCTTGGGGACAGGGGGAAATGAAAAACTGTTTTTT. Translating gives CASSLGTGGNEKLFF.

V is TRBV18 and J is TRBJ1-3, with 10 bases lining up with TRBD1. The ends lost 6 bases at V and 3 bases at J; junction bases unmatched: 5. Germline assignment: CDR1 KGHSH and CDR2 LQKENI. This CDR3 spans 15 amino acids. CDR3 protein: CASSRQGAGGNTIYF. In DNA, the CDR3 is TGTGCCAGCTCTCGACAGGGGGCAGGTGGAAACACCATATATTTT. The variable domain in full, with the rest retrieved from reference TRBV18 and TRBJ1-3, is NAGVMQNPRHLVRRRGQEARLRCSPMKGHSHVYWYRQLPEEGLKFMVYLQKENIIDESGMPKERFSAEFPKEGPSILRIQQVVRGDSAAYFCASSRQGAGGNTIYFGEGSWLTVV.

The V gene is TRBV2, the J gene TRBJ2-5; possibly TRBD2 for D (6 bases). Trimming left V 10 bases short and J 4 bases short, with 16 bases between. The V gene's germline CDR1 is SNHLY and CDR2 FYNNEI. This CDR3 region has 13 residues. CDR3 bases: TGTGCCAACCTCGGGGCGGGGAGAGAGACCCAGTACTTC. It translates to CANLGAGRETQYF.